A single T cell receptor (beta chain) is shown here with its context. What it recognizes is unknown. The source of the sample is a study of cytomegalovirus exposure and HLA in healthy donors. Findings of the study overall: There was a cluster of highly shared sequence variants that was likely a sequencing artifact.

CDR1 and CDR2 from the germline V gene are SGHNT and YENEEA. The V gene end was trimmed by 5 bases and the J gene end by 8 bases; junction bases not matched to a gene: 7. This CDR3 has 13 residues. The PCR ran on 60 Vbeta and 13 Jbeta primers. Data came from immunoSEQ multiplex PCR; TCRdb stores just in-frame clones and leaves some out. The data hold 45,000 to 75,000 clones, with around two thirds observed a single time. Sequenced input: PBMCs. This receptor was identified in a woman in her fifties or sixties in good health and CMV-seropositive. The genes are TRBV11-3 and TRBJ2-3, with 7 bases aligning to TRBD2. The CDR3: CASSNPPGGTQYF. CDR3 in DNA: TGTGCCAGCAGCAACCCCCCGGGGGGTACGCAGTATTTT. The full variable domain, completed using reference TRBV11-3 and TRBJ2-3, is EAGVVQSPRYKIIEKKQPVAFWCNPISGHNTLYWYLQNLGQGPELLIRYENEEAVDDSQLPKDRFSAERLKGVDSTLKIQPAELGDSAVYLCASSNPPGGTQYFGPGTRLTVL.